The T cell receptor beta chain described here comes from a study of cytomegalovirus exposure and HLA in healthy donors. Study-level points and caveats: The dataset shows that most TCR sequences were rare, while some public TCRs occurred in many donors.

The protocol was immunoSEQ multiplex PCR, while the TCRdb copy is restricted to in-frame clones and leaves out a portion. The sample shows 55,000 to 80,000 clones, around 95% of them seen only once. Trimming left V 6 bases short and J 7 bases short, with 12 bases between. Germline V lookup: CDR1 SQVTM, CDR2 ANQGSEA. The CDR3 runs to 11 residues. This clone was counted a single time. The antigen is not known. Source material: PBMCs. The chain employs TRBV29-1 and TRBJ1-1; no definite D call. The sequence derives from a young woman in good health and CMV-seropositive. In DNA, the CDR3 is TGCAGCGTAGGCTGGAGGAATGAAGCTTTCTTT. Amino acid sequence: CSVGWRNEAFF. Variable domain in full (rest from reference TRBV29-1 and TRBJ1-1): SAVISQKPSRDICQRGTSLTIQCQVDSQVTMMFWYRQQPGQSLTLIATANQGSEATYESGFVIDKFPISRPNLTFSTLTVSNMSPEDSSIYLCSVGWRNEAFFGQGTRLTVV.